The sequence of this T cell receptor beta chain was determined in a study of blood T cell repertoires in COVID-19. Study as a whole: Donors in the United States, Italy and Spain gave samples during acute or convalescent COVID-19. The analysed material was cDNA or gDNA that came from T cells, B-cell-depleted T cells, or PBMCs.

In the study's own analysis: Reference gene primer amplification yielded estimated nucleated cell counts. The data were produced by immunoSEQ multiplex PCR, yet TCRdb's version contains in-frame clones alone and is incomplete. The DNA was the basis for D and trimming; V, J and clone size are from that table. Among 100,000 or so clones listed, 75% to 90% were seen once. The receptor was isolated from a woman in her 70s with active or convalescent COVID-19. The sequenced sample was peripheral blood.

CDR3 sequence (DNA): TGTGCCAGCAGCTCCGGGACTAGCGGAACGAGGGCCACAGATACGCAGTATTTT. This codes for CASSSGTSGTRATDTQYF. The chain recombines TRBV7-9 with TRBJ2-3; 11 bases fit TRBD2. Germline CDR1 SEHNR, CDR2 FQNEAQ (reference sequence). After removal of 4 bases from V and 2 bases from J, the junction contained 11 bases not matched to a gene. This CDR3 is 18 amino acids long.